Below, 6 T cell receptor beta chains from the same sample are listed, as sequenced in a study of glioma-infiltrating T cells. The iRepertoire nested amplicon-rescue multiplex PCR amplified TCR alpha and beta CDR3s from RNA. TCRdb re-derived calls from the multiplex PCR reads in MiXCR, one entry per CDR3 protein. Of some 130,000 distinct CDR3 sequences listed, around 25% were seen once; the top ten hold approximately 26%. The specimen was glioma tissue, nonneoplastic brain tissue, or PBMCs (not recorded which). These receptors were taken from a human donor with low-grade glioma or glioblastoma, undergoing nonglioma brain surgery, or in good health (not recorded which).

This clonotype has more than one count but fewer than ten. The rearrangement joins TRBV20-1 to TRBJ2-7; 9 bases align to TRBD1. This CDR3 comprises 13 residues. The germline CDR1 and CDR2 sequences are DFQATT and SNEGSKA (reference sequence). The chain's CDR3 is CSARGTGISEQYV. The CDR3 nucleotides are TGCAGTGCGAGAGGGACAGGGATCTCCGAGCAGTACGTC.

The rearrangement links TRBV28 to TRBJ2-3; TRBD1 matches at 9 bases. The CDR3 totals 14 residues. CDR1 MDHEN and CDR2 SYDVKM come from the germline V gene. The V segment lost 6 bases and the J segment 1 base; nucleotides outside the gene matches: 2. CDR3 DNA: TGTGCCAGCAGGAGGACAGGGGGCACAGATACGCAGTATTTT. Amino acids: CASRRTGGTDTQYF.

In DNA form, the CDR3 reads TGTGCCAGCAGCCATACCAGGGGCCACAATGAGCAGTTCTTC. Its protein product is CASSHTRGHNEQFF. The chain links TRBV7-8 to TRBJ2-1; D is perhaps TRBD1 (6 bases). The CDR3 length is 14 residues. Deletions cut 5 bases from V and 5 bases from J, with 13 bases between. CDR1 and CDR2 (germline): SGHVS, FQNEAQ.

This clonotype was picked up a small number of times. The rearrangement uses TRBV7-3 and TRBJ2-3; TRBD2 matches 9 bases. V trimming: 3 bases; J trimming: 0 bases; junction bases outside the gene matches: 7. The CDR3 has 17 residues. Germline values: CDR1 SGHTA, CDR2 FQGTGA. The CDR3 reads CASSFRVAGVSTDTQYF. DNA of the CDR3: TGTGCCAGCAGCTTCCGGGTAGCGGGGGTCAGCACAGATACGCAGTATTTT.

Notes on this clonotype: A much larger clone lies one base from this, so it may be a read error. The genes are TRBV27 and TRBJ2-3, with 11 bases identical to TRBD2. The CDR3 covers 14 residues. The V segment lost 3 bases and the J segment 8 bases; nucleotides outside the gene matches: 4. CDR1 is MNHEY, CDR2 SMNVEV, per germline (reference sequence). The CDR3 DNA reads TGTGCCAGCAGTTTGACTAGCGGGGCAGGTACGCAGTATTTT. This translates into CASSLTSGAGTQYF.

J is TRBJ1-1 and V is TRBV19; TRBD1 agrees at 9 bases. V was clipped by 10 bases and J by 5 bases; unmatched bases: 11. From germline, CDR1 is LNHDA and CDR2 SQIVND (reference sequence). There are 14 residues in the CDR3. The chain's CDR3 is CAIGTGSVGTEAFF. The CDR3 region has the DNA TGTGCCATCGGGACAGGGTCGGTCGGAACTGAAGCTTTCTTT.